Each of the 28 T cell receptor beta chains below was sequenced from the same sample in a study of blood T cells in healthy people across ages. Alongside a J-beta primer mix, a sample-barcoded 5' primer served in a second PCR lasting about 7 to 12 cycles. TCRdb recomputed calls from the 5' RACE reads with MiXCR, one row per CDR3 protein. The sample comprises hundreds of thousands of distinct CDR3 sequences, less than 25% of which are singletons, and just under 9% rests with the top ten. These data were also reused for a study on T cells of mothers and their children.

The sequenced material came from blood. The receptors were gathered from a boy younger than 18 in good health.

This chain links TRBV7-2 with TRBJ1-4; unclear D gene. From germline, CDR1 is SGHTA and CDR2 FQGNSA. V lost 5 bases, J lost 0 bases, and 10 bases lay in between. The CDR3 is made up of 15 amino acids. CDR3 coding DNA: TGTGCCAGCAGCCCCGGACGGTCAACTAATGAAAAACTGTTTTTT. Amino acids: CASSPGRSTNEKLFF.

A few counts support this clonotype. The V and J genes are TRBV4-3 and TRBJ1-2; 8 bases fit TRBD1. J lost 3 bases, V lost 5 bases, and 8 bases had no gene match. CDR3 length: 15 residues. CDR1 LGHNA and CDR2 YSLEER come from the germline V gene. The CDR3 reads CASSSPPTGDYGYTF. For the CDR3, the DNA is TGCGCCAGCAGCTCCCCCCCGACAGGGGACTATGGCTACACCTTC.

This clonotype is a singleton in its sample. V and J are TRBV9 and TRBJ2-7, with 9 bases that match TRBD1. Germline V gives CDR1 SGDLS, CDR2 YYNGEE. This CDR3 has 15 residues. V was clipped by 4 bases and J by 2 bases; unmatched bases: 7. CDR3 amino acids: CASSLRGQGTYEQYF. In DNA, the CDR3 is TGTGCCAGCAGCCTACGCGGACAGGGGACCTACGAGCAGTACTTC.

DNA of the CDR3: TGCGCCAGCAGCTCTGGGGCGTCTAGCGGGAGCTACGAGCAGTACTTC. Protein product: CASSSGASSGSYEQYF. The chain has TRBV5-1 and TRBJ2-7; 10 bases line up with TRBD2. Germline V gene data show CDR1 as SGHRS and CDR2 as YFSETQ. Trimming cost V 3 bases and J 3 bases; bases outside gene matches: 9. The CDR3 sequence is 16 residues long.

This clonotype showed up just once. The conserved final phenylalanine or tryptophan is absent from the CDR3, which likely points to a read error. The rearrangement links TRBV7-2 to TRBJ2-1; perhaps TRBD1 as D (5 bases). Per germline, CDR1 SGHTA and CDR2 FQGNSA. The CDR3 extends over 16 amino acids. Trimming took 1 base from V and 2 from J, leaving 12 bases between them. CDR3 in amino acids: CASSLVRGIPYNEQFL. CDR3 in DNA: TGTGCCAGCAGCTTAGTAAGGGGCATACCCTACAATGAGCAGTTCTTA.

The table lists this clonotype with many counts. The V and J genes are TRBV20-1 and TRBJ2-1; D gene uncertain. The length of the CDR3 is 15 residues. Trimming pared 3 bases from V and 0 bases from J, leaving 12 bases between. Germline assignment: CDR1 DFQATT and CDR2 SNEGSKA (reference sequence). CDR3 loop: CSASPLESSYNEQFF. CDR3 coding DNA: TGCAGTGCTAGCCCGCTAGAGAGCTCCTACAATGAGCAGTTCTTC.

This clonotype appeared a few times. This rearrangement joins TRBV9 to TRBJ1-1; TRBD1 is a possible D gene (5 bases). Germline V lookup: CDR1 SGDLS, CDR2 YYNGEE. V was shortened by 5 bases and J by 2 bases, with 10 bases between the two germline ends. The CDR3 runs 13 residues. The CDR3 spells CASRRQPNTEAFF. CDR3 coding DNA: TGTGCCAGCAGGAGACAGCCAAACACTGAAGCTTTCTTT.

This clonotype was counted only a few times. The J gene is TRBJ1-1, the V gene TRBV29-1; TRBD1 might be the D (5 bases). From germline, CDR1 is SQVTM and CDR2 ANQGSEA. This CDR3 region has 12 residues. The ends were cut back, 2 bases at V and 6 bases at J, with 10 bases in the middle. In DNA, the CDR3 is TGCAGCGTTGAACGGGGGACGTCTGAAGCTTTCTTT. This codes for CSVERGTSEAFF.

The chain joins TRBV5-1 to TRBJ1-2, with D perhaps matching TRBD1 (5 bases). V dropped 8 bases and J dropped 4 bases, with 15 bases sitting between them. This CDR3 has 13 amino acids. Germline values: CDR1 SGHRS, CDR2 YFSETQ. This CDR3 is CASRDGGTYGYTF. DNA for the CDR3: TGCGCCAGTCGGGACGGAGGGACCTATGGCTACACCTTC.

In this sample, this clonotype turned up a few times. DNA of the CDR3: TGTGCCAGCAGCAGTCACCCCCCAACTAATGAAAGACTGTTTTTT. This translates into CASSSHPPTNERLFF. The genes are TRBV21-1 and TRBJ1-4; the table's D call of TRBD1 was not tested on the DNA. TRBV21-1 is a pseudogene locus. CDR3 length: 15 residues.

This clonotype was counted between two and nine times. The DNA of the CDR3 is TGTGCCAGCAGGGTGGGGACTAGCGTAAGCTCCTACAATGAGCAGTTCTTC. Translating it yields CASRVGTSVSSYNEQFF. This chain joins TRBV27 and TRBJ2-1; 10 bases agree with TRBD2. The CDR3 is 17 amino acids. Germline values: CDR1 MNHEY, CDR2 SMNVEV (reference sequence). V was clipped by 6 bases and J by 0 bases; unmatched bases: 8.

The chain employs TRBV28 and TRBJ2-3; 13 bases agree with TRBD2. The CDR3 length is 16 residues. Germline lookup yields CDR1 MDHEN and CDR2 SYDVKM. V dropped 5 bases and J dropped 1; count of bases not matched to a gene: 3. The CDR3 sequence is CASSRTSGRRTDTQYF. The CDR3 DNA sequence: TGTGCCAGCAGTCGGACTAGCGGGAGACGCACAGATACGCAGTATTTT.

This clonotype was picked up a small number of times. The V call is TRBV7-2, the J call TRBJ2-1; 7 positions match TRBD2. V shed 1 base and J 0 bases; nucleotides not matched to a gene: 6. This CDR3 comprises 17 residues. Germline V CDR1 and CDR2: SGHTA, FQGNSA. CDR3 nucleotide sequence: TGTGCCAGCAGCTTAGTTTCGGGGGGACTCTCCTACAATGAGCAGTTCTTC. Protein: CASSLVSGGLSYNEQFF.

In this sample, this clonotype turned up a few times. The chain combines TRBV2 with TRBJ2-1; TRBD2 aligns across 9 bases. This CDR3 has 16 amino acids. Germline values: CDR1 SNHLY, CDR2 FYNNEI. V was pared by 6 bases and J by 5 bases, with 11 bases of the junction left unmatched. The CDR3 protein is CASSAEAGGAHNEQFF. The DNA of the CDR3 is TGTGCCAGCAGCGCGGAAGCGGGAGGCGCCCACAATGAGCAGTTCTTC.

The table lists this clonotype with a few counts. The CDR3 here is CASSLEGEGRTDTQYF. In nucleotides, the CDR3 is TGTGCCAGCAGCCTGGAGGGGGAGGGCCGGACAGATACGCAGTATTTT. The gene calls are TRBV6-1 and TRBJ2-3, with a possible D match to TRBD2 (7 bases). Between the trimmed V and J ends, which lost 6 bases and 3 bases, there was a span of 19 bases. Germline V gene lookup returns CDR1 MNHNS and CDR2 SASEGT. There are 16 residues in the CDR3.

This clonotype has only a few counts. The V call is TRBV4-3, the J call TRBJ2-1; TRBD2 aligns across 10 bases. This CDR3 is built from 16 residues. J was trimmed by 4 bases and V by 4 bases; bases with no gene match: 7. From germline, CDR1 is LGHNA and CDR2 YSLEER. The chain's CDR3 is CASSPGTSVNYNEQFF. The CDR3 DNA reads TGCGCCAGCAGCCCCGGGACTAGCGTAAATTACAATGAGCAGTTCTTC.

The rearrangement links TRBV4-2 to TRBJ2-1, with 7 bases aligning to TRBD2. The tail of the sequence fits TRBJ2-7 better, so the J call may be wrong. CDR3 size: 15 residues. Germline V CDR1 and CDR2: LGHNA, YNFKEQ. The chain's CDR3 is CASSQEREYSYEQYF. The CDR3 DNA sequence: TGTGCCAGCAGCCAAGAGCGGGAGTACTCCTACGAGCAGTACTTC.

This clonotype was observed a few times. Germline is not matched at one junction end, which may reflect a read error. The chain couples TRBV7-8 to TRBJ2-4; D tentatively fits TRBD1 or TRBD2 (6 bases each). This CDR3 has 16 amino acids. Germline CDR1 is SGHVS and CDR2 is FQNEAQ. CDR3 nucleotides: TGTGCCAGCAGCTCACTGGGGGGCCTAGCCAAAAACATTCGGTACTTC. This translates into CASSSLGGLAKNIRYF. Drawing the rest from reference TRBV7-8 and TRBJ2-4, the complete variable domain is GAGVSQSPRYKVAKRGQDVALRCDPISGHVSLFWYQQALGQGPEFLTYFQNEAQLDKSGLPSDRFFAERPEGSVSTLKIQRTQQEDSAVYLCASSSLGGLAKNIRYFGAGTRLSVL.

This clonotype has more than one count but fewer than ten. This chain connects TRBV19 to TRBJ2-5; D gene ambiguous. Looked up from germline, CDR1 is LNHDA and CDR2 is SQIVND (reference sequence). CDR3 length equals 13 residues. V lost 2 bases and J 5 bases, leaving 9 bases between the germline ends. Here the CDR3 DNA reads TGTGCCAGTAGTATACTTCACGGGGAGACCCAGTACTTC. Translated, it gives CASSILHGETQYF.

This chain uses TRBV20-1 with TRBJ1-4; no clear D gene. Germline CDR1 and CDR2: DFQATT and SNEGSKA (reference sequence). The CDR3 has 12 residues. In nucleotides, the CDR3 is TGCGGAATGCAGGCAACTAATGAAAAACTGTTTTTT. Its protein product is CGMQATNEKLFF.

This clonotype has just a few counts. Germline and junction disagree at one end, which may indicate a read error. The gene calls are TRBV20-1 and TRBJ1-2, with D unresolved. Germline lookup yields CDR1 DFQATT and CDR2 SNEGSKA (reference sequence). The CDR3 has 12 amino acids. CDR3 loop: CSAIVGFGGYTF. DNA of the CDR3: TGCAGCGCTATAGTCGGCTTTGGTGGCTACACCTTC.

V is TRBV12-3 or TRBV12-4 and J is TRBJ2-5; 7 bases are shared with TRBD1. V dropped 4 bases and J dropped 3; count of bases not matched to a gene: 5. This CDR3 has 14 amino acids. The CDR3 region is CASSWATGKETQYF. The CDR3 nucleotides are TGTGCCAGCAGTTGGGCGACAGGGAAAGAGACCCAGTACTTC.

CDR3 bases: TGTGCCATCAGTGAGTCGGGAACTTGGGGCTACACCTTC. It encodes CAISESGTWGYTF. The chain joins TRBV10-3 to TRBJ1-2; D remains unclear. The CDR3 runs to 13 residues. Per germline, CDR1 ENHRY and CDR2 SYGVKD. V gave up 0 bases and J gave up 8 bases, with 10 bases separating them.

The chain uses TRBV5-1 and TRBJ1-1, with 7 bases fitting TRBD1. The J segment lost 0 bases and the V segment lost 4 bases, leaving 6 bases of the junction unmatched. The CDR3 length is 15 residues. CDR1 and CDR2 from the germline V gene are SGHRS and YFSETQ. CDR3 loop: CASSPYGQVNTEAFF. The CDR3 DNA is TGCGCCAGCAGCCCCTACGGACAGGTGAACACTGAAGCTTTCTTT.

This chain connects TRBV7-3 to TRBJ2-5; D possibly uses TRBD1 or TRBD2 (5 bases each). In germline, CDR1 is SGHTA, CDR2 FQGTGA. V lost 4 bases to trimming and J lost 8 bases, with 14 bases between them. The CDR3 extends over 13 amino acids. The DNA for the CDR3 is TGTGCCAGCAGCTCAGAGGGGTCCGAAACCCAGTACTTC. Translating gives CASSSEGSETQYF.

This clonotype has just a few counts. V is TRBV7-9 and J is TRBJ1-5; D may be TRBD1 (5 bases). The V and J ends lost 4 bases and 7 bases respectively, with 17 bases between them. This CDR3 has 15 amino acids. The germline gives CDR1 SEHNR, CDR2 FQNEAQ (reference sequence). CDR3 sequence: CASSSPGGRGQPQHF. The CDR3 bases are TGTGCCAGCAGCTCCCCGGGGGGACGAGGACAGCCCCAGCATTTT. Complete variable domain (other parts from reference TRBV7-9 and TRBJ1-5): DTGVSQNPRHKITKRGQNVTFRCDPISEHNRLYWYRQTLGQGPEFLTYFQNEAQLEKSRLLSDRFSAERPKGSFSTLEIQRTEQGDSAMYLCASSSPGGRGQPQHFGDGTRLSIL.

The J gene is TRBJ2-7, the V gene TRBV4-3, with TRBD2 identical over 12 bases. Germline-derived CDR1 and CDR2 are LGHNA and YSLEER. The CDR3 extends over 18 amino acids. V trimming: 1 base; J trimming: 0 bases; junction bases outside the gene matches: 7. In DNA form, the CDR3 reads TGCGCCAGCAGCCAAGTGTGGCTAGCGGGGGGGAGCTCCTACGAGCAGTACTTC. It is translated as CASSQVWLAGGSSYEQYF.

The chain recombines TRBV7-9 with TRBJ1-6; the D is unclear. Germline loops: CDR1 SEHNR, CDR2 FQNEAQ (reference sequence). V was cut by 3 bases and J by 10 bases, with 7 bases left in between. This CDR3 comprises 12 residues. Written as DNA, the CDR3 is TGTGCCAGCAGCTTCGCGGACTCACCCCTCCACTTT. This translates into CASSFADSPLHF.